This TCR beta chain was sequenced during a study of spatial heterogeneity in lung cancer. This clonotype has at least ten counts. The antigen is unknown. The study, taken as a whole, reports: Tumors with more nonsynonymous mutations had more expanded intratumoral alpha and beta TCRs.

Time point denoted: sample taken at primary tumor resection. V was cut by 2 bases and J by 2 bases, with 10 bases left in between. Germline lookup yields CDR1 SGHTA and CDR2 FQGNSA. This CDR3 is 14 amino acids long. Each CDR3 protein is one row after TCRdb ran MiXCR on the 5' RACE reads. The sample lists 7,500 to 9,500 distinct CDR3 sequences; 7% were seen once. This sample comprised lung tumor tissue, obtained at surgery. The chain has TRBV7-2 and TRBJ2-7; perhaps TRBD1 as D (5 bases). The source of this sequence is a male donor with early-stage non-small cell lung cancer. The CDR3 coding sequence is TGTGCCAGCAGCTTACCCATCAGGGCCTACGAGCAGTACTTC. It yields the protein CASSLPIRAYEQYF.